The T cell receptor beta chain described here comes from a study of molecular identifiers for immune sequencing clone quantification (dated by TCRdb to 2017 to 2018). Turning to the overall study: In a replicate experiment, RNA from around 20,000 or 100,000 naive CD8 T cells was split into five aliquots, four of which were sequenced. This methods study used CD8 T cells to benchmark TCR RNA copy counting and molecular-identifier clustering-based TCR repertoire sequencing (MIDCIRS). Study-wide findings and limitations: When barcode sub-clustering was omitted, TCR diversity was inflated by chimeric consensus sequences, with chimeras reaching as high as 47%. Identical TCR molecules sharing a barcode could cause highly expanded clone sizes to be underestimated. The naive libraries included spiked-in Jurkat TCR RNA (about nine copies' worth), and this Jurkat TCR RNA is not part of the donor repertoire. Clones above 20 RNA copies held over 99% of molecules in CMV-specific effector cells but under 1% in naive cells. Even against a background of approximately 1 million naive CD8 T cells, spiked-in Jurkat TCR RNA amounting to a single cell's worth was reported to be detectable. Modeling gave roughly 3 recovered TCR RNA copies per cell versus about ten by digital PCR, implying about 30% capture efficiency.

Libraries of naive CD8 T cells were built from approximately 20,000 to 1,000,000 sorted cells, with 10%, 30% or 50% of the purified RNA used. Naive CD8 T cells, defined as CD8+CD4-CCR7+CD45RA+, were FACS-sorted into RLT Plus buffer on a BD FACSAria II. To test detection sensitivity, Jurkat RNA equal to around 10 TCR copies was added to samples of roughly 17,000-1,100,000 naive CD8 T cells. Enrichment of CD8 T cells was done with RosetteSep CD8+ T Cell Enrichment Cocktail plus Ficoll-Paque, and ACK red cell lysis came afterward. The table lists this clonotype with many counts. The target of this receptor is not known. Base qualities are not recorded, but no much larger clone differs from it by a single base. V lost 4 bases and J lost 3 bases, and the count of bases not matched to a germline gene is 6. The germline V gene supplies CDR1 LGHNA and CDR2 YSLEER. Reading from cysteine to phenylalanine, the CDR3 counts 15 amino acids. This entry keeps only the CDR3 DNA: 45 bases, framed from base 1.

The library was made by PCR. Sequencing used an Illumina HiSeq 4000. Bulk TCR libraries were prepared as previously described, using TCR primers listed in Table S5. The Qiagen AllPrep DNA/RNA kit was used to purify total RNA. Before analysis, reads from multiple sequencing runs of one library were combined. Turning to the authors' computational methods: Reads were retained only if their TCR constant sequence matched exactly, and those retained reads were trimmed to 150 nt and grouped according to their 12-nt molecular barcodes. Reads inside each barcode group were sub-clustered using a 15% Levenshtein threshold, and a quality-weighted consensus sequence was constructed for each RNA molecule. Non-functional sequences were discarded, and so were lower-count sequences lying one edit away from another sequence. On the basis of fitting two negative binomial distributions, barcode sub-clusters with fewer than 20% of the maximum read count were discarded. TCRdb itself trimmed the public reads at Q25 with fastp, ran MiXCR and retained productive beta chains. One record per CDR3 amino acid sequence lists the most common genes and DNA. TCRdb, not the authors, supplied the V and J calls. The sample includes 300,000 to 400,000 distinct CDR3 sequences, with 20% to 25% observed a single time. Roughly 0.8% of the sample comes from the top ten.

This sequence uses TRBV4-3 and TRBJ2-7, and 10 junctional nucleotides match TRBD1. Input material: naive CD8+ T cells from blood, with Jurkat cell RNA spiked in. This specimen's cell subset or site label, interpreted: FACS-sorted CD8+CD4-CCR7+CD45RA+ naive T cells. The TCR was taken from a human donor in good health. Some libraries in this study had Jurkat cell RNA spiked in. The DNA sequence reads TGCGCCAGCAGCCTTAGGACAGGGGGAGTCTACGAGCAGTACTTC. Its coded protein is CASSLRTGGVYEQYF.